This entry features one TCR beta chain sequence. Its antigen is not known. The record originates from a study of vaccination and CD4 T cells after COVID-19. Study context: After nasal swab PCR-confirmed SARS-CoV-2, under ten convalescents had mild disease and one severe. Notes on the study in general: In convalescent patients, 304 of 307 vaccine-specific clones were mono-reactive for SARS-CoV-2 spike.

Cultured CD4+ T cells had their DNA profiled by the Oncomine TCR Beta short-read assay. Using its own MiXCR run on the PCR reads, TCRdb lists one record per CDR3 protein. The data show under 20,000 distinct CDR3 sequences, 35% to 55% seen once. The sample's treatment: roughly 11-day PBMC culture with coronavirus spike peptide pools or control peptides (ViraFEST assay). The CDR3 extends over 16 amino acids. Germline CDR1 SGHTA, CDR2 FQGNSA. Trimming stripped 2 bases from V and 6 bases from J, with 19 bases between. The source of this sequence is a human donor who had recovered from COVID-19. The V gene is TRBV7-2, the J gene TRBJ1-2; the D gene is possibly TRBD1 (5 bases). The specimen comprised CD4+ T cells from blood, cultured in vitro, sampled after SARS-CoV-2 vaccination. CDR3 DNA sequence: TGTGCCAGCAGCTTATCTTCGGTGGGGGGAGGAGATGGCTACACCTTC. Protein product: CASSLSSVGGGDGYTF.